This T cell receptor beta chain comes out of a study of T cell repertoires in cytomegalovirus infection. At the level of the study: Public TCR beta signature analysis indicated the presence of both CMV infection and matching HLA type. General study results and limits: Clonotype analysis showed dominance of the ex vivo response by HLA-C-restricted CMV-specific TCR beta clonotypes. There were carriers of CMV plus the relevant HLA, and cumulative public TCR beta family frequency identified them.

On this clonotype itself: Its target is not known.

TCRdb fed the reads into MiXCR, producing one record per CDR3 protein. Among around 630,000 distinct CDR3 sequences listed, 20% to 25% were seen once. The sequence was obtained from a human donor in good health (CMV status not recorded). Some clones in this sample may be carry-over from other donors' samples. The sequencing input was CD8+ T cells from PBMCs.

The CDR3 reads CASSPPAGSFNEQFF. In nucleotides, the CDR3 is TGTGCCAGCAGCCCCCCAGCGGGGAGTTTCAATGAGCAGTTCTTC. The V and J genes are TRBV9 and TRBJ2-1; 7 positions agree with TRBD2. Germline CDR1 is SGDLS and CDR2 is YYNGEE. The CDR3 runs to 15 residues. The ends lost 4 bases at V and 6 bases at J; junction bases unmatched: 10.